The source of this TCR beta chain is a study of T cells in Graves' hyperthyroidism and ophthalmopathy. Authors of the study amplified TCR beta CDR3 regions from RNA transcripts. When the TCR CDR3 underwent first-round RT-PCR, the HTBI primer set was used. TCRdb used MiXCR to reprocess the multiplex PCR reads, holding one entry per CDR3 protein. This sample has approximately 590,000 distinct CDR3 sequences; approximately 14% occur once, and the top ten carry about 7%. Fresh peripheral blood, 8 to 10 ml, was the source of the PBMCs. The CDR3 covers 16 residues. V lost 7 bases, J lost 4 bases, and 22 bases lay in between. Germline lookup yields CDR1 MDHEN and CDR2 SYDVKM. To note about this clonotype: A much larger clone lies one base from this, so it may be a read error.

The sequencing sample was made of blood. This clonotype was sampled from a woman aged 25 to 39 with Graves' hyperthyroidism. This chain uses TRBV28 with TRBJ1-2; D is unresolved. The CDR3 DNA reads TGTGCCAGCAAAACACAAGGGAAAGGGAATGTCTATGGCTACACCTTC. Translation: CASKTQGKGNVYGYTF.